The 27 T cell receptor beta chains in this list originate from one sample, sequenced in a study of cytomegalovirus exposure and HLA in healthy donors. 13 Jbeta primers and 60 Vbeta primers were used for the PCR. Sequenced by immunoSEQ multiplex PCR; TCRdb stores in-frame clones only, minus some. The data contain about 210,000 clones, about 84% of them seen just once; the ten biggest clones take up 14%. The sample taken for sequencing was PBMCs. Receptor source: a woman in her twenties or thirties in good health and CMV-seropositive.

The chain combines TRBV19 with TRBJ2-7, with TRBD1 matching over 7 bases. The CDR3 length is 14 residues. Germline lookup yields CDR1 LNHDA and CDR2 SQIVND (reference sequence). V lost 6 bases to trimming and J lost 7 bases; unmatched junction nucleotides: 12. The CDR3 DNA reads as TGTGCCAGTAGGGGGGACAGCATTGTAGGGGAGCAGTACTTC. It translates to CASRGDSIVGEQYF.

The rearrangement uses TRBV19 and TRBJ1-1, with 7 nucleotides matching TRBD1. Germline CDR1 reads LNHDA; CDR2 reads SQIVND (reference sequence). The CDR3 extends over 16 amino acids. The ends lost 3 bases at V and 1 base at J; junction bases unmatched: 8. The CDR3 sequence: CASSMASGTANTEAFF. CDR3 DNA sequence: TGTGCCAGTAGTATGGCCTCCGGGACAGCGAACACTGAAGCTTTCTTT.

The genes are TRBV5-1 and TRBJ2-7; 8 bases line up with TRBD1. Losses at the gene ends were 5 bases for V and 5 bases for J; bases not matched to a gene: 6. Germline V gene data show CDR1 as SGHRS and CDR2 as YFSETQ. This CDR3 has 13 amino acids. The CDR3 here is CASRLQGAHEQYF. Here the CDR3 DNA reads TGCGCCAGCAGGCTCCAGGGGGCCCACGAGCAGTACTTC.

The CDR3 spells CATSRDNGDREQFF. The CDR3 bases are TGTGCCACCAGCAGAGATAACGGGGACAGAGAGCAGTTCTTC. The V and J genes are TRBV15 and TRBJ2-1; TRBD1 matches at 7 bases. V shed 0 bases, J shed 10 bases, and the junction held 6 bases outside the gene matches. This CDR3 spans 14 amino acids. Germline CDR1 is LNHNV and CDR2 is YYDKDF (reference sequence). The whole variable domain, remainder taken from reference TRBV15 and TRBJ2-1, is DAMVIQNPRYQVTQFGKPVTLSCSQTLNHNVMYWYQQKSSQAPKLLFHYYDKDFNNEADTPDNFQSRRPNTSFCFLDIRSPGLGDTAMYLCATSRDNGDREQFFGPGTRLTVL.

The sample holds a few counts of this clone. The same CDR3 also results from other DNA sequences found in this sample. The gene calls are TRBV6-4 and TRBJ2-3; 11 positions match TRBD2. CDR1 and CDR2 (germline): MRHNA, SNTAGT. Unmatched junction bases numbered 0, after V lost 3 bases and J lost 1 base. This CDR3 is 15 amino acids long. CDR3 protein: CASSETSGGTDTQYF. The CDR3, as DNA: TGTGCCAGCAGTGAGACTAGCGGGGGCACAGATACGCAGTATTTT.

In DNA, the CDR3 is TGTGCCAGCAAGGCGGCTAACCTGGAGACCCAGTACTTC. Amino acid sequence: CASKAANLETQYF. The rearrangement links TRBV2 to TRBJ2-5, with D unresolved. The CDR3 is 13 amino acids. The V gene lost 7 bases and the J gene lost 5 bases, with 14 bases spanning the gap. Germline V lookup: CDR1 SNHLY, CDR2 FYNNEI.

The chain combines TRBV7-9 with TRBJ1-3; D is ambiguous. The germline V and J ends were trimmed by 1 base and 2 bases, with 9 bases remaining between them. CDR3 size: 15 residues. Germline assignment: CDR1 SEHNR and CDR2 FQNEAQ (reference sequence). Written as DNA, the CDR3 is TGTGCCAGCAGCTTAGACAGCAACCCTGGAAACACCATATATTTT. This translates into CASSLDSNPGNTIYF.

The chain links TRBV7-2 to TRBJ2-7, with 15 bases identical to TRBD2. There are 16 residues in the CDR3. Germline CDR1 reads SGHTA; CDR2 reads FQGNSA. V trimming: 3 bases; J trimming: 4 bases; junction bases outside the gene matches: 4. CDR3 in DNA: TGTGCCAGCAGCTTGGGGACTAGCGGGGGGACGTACGAGCAGTACTTC. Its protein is CASSLGTSGGTYEQYF.

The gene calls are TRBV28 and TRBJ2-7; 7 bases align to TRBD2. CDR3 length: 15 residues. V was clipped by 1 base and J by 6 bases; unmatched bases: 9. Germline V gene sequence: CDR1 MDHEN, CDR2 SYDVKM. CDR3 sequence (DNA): TGTGCCAGCAGTTTATATCCGGGAGGAGGTGCCGAGCAGTACTTC. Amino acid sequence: CASSLYPGGGAEQYF.

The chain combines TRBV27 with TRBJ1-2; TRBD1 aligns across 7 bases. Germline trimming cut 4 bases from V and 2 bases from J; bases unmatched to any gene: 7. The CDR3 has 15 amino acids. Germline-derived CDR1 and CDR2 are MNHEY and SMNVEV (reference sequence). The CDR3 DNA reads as TGTGCCAGCAGTTCTAACCGAGGGGGCAACTATGGCTACACCTTC. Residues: CASSSNRGGNYGYTF.

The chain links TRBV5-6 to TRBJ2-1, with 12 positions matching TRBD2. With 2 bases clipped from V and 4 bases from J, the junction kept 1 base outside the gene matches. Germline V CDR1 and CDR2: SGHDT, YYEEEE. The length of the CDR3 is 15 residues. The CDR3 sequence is CASSLTSGGYNEQFF. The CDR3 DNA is TGTGCCAGCAGCTTAACTAGCGGGGGGTACAATGAGCAGTTCTTC.

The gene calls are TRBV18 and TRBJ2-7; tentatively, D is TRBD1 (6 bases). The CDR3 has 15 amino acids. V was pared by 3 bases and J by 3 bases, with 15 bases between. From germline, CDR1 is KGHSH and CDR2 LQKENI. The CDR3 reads CASSPSGAQGYEQYF. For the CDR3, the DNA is TGTGCCAGCTCACCTTCAGGGGCGCAAGGCTACGAGCAGTACTTC.

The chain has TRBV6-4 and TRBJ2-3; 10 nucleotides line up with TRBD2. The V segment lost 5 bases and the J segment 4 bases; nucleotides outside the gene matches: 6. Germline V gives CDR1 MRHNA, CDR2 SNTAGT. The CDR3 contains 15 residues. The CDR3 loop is CASSWTSGGADTQYF. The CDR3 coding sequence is TGTGCCAGCAGTTGGACTAGCGGAGGGGCAGATACGCAGTATTTT.

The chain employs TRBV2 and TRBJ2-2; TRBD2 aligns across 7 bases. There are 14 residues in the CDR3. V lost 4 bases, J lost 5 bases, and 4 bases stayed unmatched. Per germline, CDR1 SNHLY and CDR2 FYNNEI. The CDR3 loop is CASSVGRGTGELFF. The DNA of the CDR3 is TGTGCCAGCAGTGTGGGGAGGGGTACCGGGGAGCTGTTTTTT.

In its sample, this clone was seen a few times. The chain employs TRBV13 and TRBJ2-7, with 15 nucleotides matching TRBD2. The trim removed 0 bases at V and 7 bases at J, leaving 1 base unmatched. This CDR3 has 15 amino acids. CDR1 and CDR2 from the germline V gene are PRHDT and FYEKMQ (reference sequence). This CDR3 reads CASSLGGLAGGEQYF. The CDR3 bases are TGTGCCAGCAGCTTAGGGGGACTAGCGGGGGGAGAGCAGTACTTC.

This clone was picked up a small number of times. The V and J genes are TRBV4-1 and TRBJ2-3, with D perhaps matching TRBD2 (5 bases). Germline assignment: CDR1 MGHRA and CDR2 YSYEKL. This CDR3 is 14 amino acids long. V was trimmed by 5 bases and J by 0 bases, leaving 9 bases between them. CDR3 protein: CASSGSWSTDTQYF. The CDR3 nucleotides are TGCGCCAGCAGCGGGAGTTGGAGCACAGATACGCAGTATTTT.

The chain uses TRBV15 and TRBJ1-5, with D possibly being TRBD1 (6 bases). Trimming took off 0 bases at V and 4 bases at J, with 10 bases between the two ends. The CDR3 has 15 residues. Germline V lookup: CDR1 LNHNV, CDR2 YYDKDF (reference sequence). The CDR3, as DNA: TGTGCCACCAGCAGAGACAGGGGCACTAATCAGCCCCAGCATTTT. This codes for CATSRDRGTNQPQHF.

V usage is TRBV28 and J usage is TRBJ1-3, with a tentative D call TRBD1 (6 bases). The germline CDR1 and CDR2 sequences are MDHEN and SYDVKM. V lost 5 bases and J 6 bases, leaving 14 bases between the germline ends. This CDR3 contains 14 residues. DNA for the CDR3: TGTGCCAGCAGTCTCCGGGGGGCGGTAAACACCATATATTTT. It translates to CASSLRGAVNTIYF.

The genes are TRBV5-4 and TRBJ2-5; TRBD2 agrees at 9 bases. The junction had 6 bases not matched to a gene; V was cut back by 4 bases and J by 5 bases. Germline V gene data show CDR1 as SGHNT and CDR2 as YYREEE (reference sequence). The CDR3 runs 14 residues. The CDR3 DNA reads TGTGCCAGCAGCCCGGGACTAGCAGGGGAGACCCAGTACTTC. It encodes CASSPGLAGETQYF.

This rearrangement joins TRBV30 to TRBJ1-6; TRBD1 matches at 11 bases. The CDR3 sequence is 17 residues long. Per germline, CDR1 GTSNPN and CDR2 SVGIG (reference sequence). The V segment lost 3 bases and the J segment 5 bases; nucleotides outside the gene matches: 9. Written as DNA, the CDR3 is TGTGCCTGGAGCGGTCGGACAGGGGGCGACAATAATTCACCCCTCCACTTT. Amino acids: CAWSGRTGGDNNSPLHF.

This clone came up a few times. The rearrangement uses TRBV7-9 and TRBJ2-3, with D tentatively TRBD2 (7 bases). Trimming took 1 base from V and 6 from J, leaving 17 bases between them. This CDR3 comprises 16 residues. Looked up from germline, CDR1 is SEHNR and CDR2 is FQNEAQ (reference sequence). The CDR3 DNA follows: TGTGCCAGCAGCTTAGGTGTGGGGGGGCAGGAGGATACGCAGTATTTT. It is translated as CASSLGVGGQEDTQYF.

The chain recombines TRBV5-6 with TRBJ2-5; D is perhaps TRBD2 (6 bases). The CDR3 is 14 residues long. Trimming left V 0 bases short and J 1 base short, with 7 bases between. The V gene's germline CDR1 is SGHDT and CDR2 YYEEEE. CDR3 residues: CASSLVLAQETQYF. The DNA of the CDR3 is TGTGCCAGCAGCTTGGTACTAGCCCAAGAGACCCAGTACTTC.

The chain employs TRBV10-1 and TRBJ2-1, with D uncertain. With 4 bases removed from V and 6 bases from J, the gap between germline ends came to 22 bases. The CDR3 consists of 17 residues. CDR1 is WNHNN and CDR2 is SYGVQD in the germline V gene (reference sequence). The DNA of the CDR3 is TGCGCCAGCAGTGGGTCGAGGTCTATAGGCTCTCTCAATGAGCAGTTCTTC. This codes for CASSGSRSIGSLNEQFF.

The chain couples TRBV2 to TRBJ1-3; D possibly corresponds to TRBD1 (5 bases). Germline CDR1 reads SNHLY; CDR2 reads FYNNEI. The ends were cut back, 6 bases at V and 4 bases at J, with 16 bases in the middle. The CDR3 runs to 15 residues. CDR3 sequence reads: CASSPSIGAGNTIYF. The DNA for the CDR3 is TGTGCCAGCAGCCCAAGTATAGGGGCAGGAAACACCATATATTTT.

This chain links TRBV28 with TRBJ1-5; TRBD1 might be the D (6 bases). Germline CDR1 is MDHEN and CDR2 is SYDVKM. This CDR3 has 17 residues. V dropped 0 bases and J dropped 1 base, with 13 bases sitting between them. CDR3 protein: CASSLWPRGGSNQPQHF. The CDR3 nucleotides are TGTGCCAGCAGTTTATGGCCCCGGGGGGGCAGCAATCAGCCCCAGCATTTT.

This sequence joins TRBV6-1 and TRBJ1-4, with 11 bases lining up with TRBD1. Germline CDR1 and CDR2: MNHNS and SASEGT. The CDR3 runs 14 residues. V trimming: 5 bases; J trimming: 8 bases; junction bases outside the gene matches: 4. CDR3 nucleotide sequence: TGTGCCAGCAGTTCCGGGACAGGGGGAGAAAAACTGTTTTTT. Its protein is CASSSGTGGEKLFF.

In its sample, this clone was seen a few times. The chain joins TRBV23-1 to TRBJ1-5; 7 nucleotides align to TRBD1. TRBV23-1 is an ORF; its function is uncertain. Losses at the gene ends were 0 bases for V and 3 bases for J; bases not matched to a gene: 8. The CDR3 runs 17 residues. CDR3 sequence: CASSQSGFRGDNQPQHF. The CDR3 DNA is TGCGCCAGCAGTCAATCGGGGTTCAGGGGGGACAATCAGCCCCAGCATTTT.